Described below is a single T cell receptor beta chain sequence and its context. Measured with immunoSEQ multiplex PCR; TCRdb has only the in-frame clones, and not every one. The sample lists roughly 260,000 clones, about 89% occurring once. The data were obtained in a study of blood T cell repertoires in COVID-19. In the study overall: In each case, the material was cDNA or gDNA derived from T cells, B-cell-depleted T cells, or PBMCs.

CDR1 and CDR2 from the germline V gene are ENHRY and SYGVKD. V lost 6 bases, J lost 1 base, and 15 bases lay in between. The CDR3 has 16 amino acids. Participant-given clinical history determined each cohort assignment. Cohort 3 donors counted as recovered after two negative PCRs, clearance, or resolved symptoms. Sequencing input: PBMCs or T cells enriched from blood (not recorded which). This receptor was obtained from a woman under 30 who had recovered from COVID-19. V usage is TRBV10-3 and J usage is TRBJ2-2; no clear D gene. The CDR3 loop reads CAISHLATENTGELFF. Here the CDR3 DNA reads TGTGCCATCAGCCACCTCGCCACAGAGAACACCGGGGAGCTGTTTTTT.